This T cell receptor beta chain was identified in a study of human T cells and chemical hapten exposure. Study-level background: Patch testing was performed with 0.01% DPC on the upper back, with reading at 6 days.

Each CDR3 protein is one row after TCRdb ran MiXCR on the RACE reads. The profile covers around 160,000 distinct CDR3 sequences, with about 15% appearing a single time and 1.5% to 2% taken by the ten largest. The sample holds a few counts of this clonotype. The antigen is unknown. Time point noted: patch test 1, 2 weeks after DPC sensitization. Treatment specified: therapeutic diphenylcyclopropenone sensitization with weekly scalp DPC. Unfractionated whole blood yielded the extracted total RNA. Study-wide results and caveats: Healthy individuals' immune responses may differ from those of donors, who had alopecia. A positive correlation with patch test score was found for PT1 expanded TCR counts.

J was trimmed by 8 bases and V by 7 bases; bases with no gene match: 3. The CDR3 has 13 amino acids. Specimen: whole blood, collected in connection with sensitization to the hapten diphenylcyclopropenone (DPC). The chain links TRBV12-3 or TRBV12-4 to TRBJ1-6; TRBD1 agrees at 9 bases. The receptor was isolated from a woman aged 25 to 39 with alopecia areata. Some clones in this sample may be carry-over from other donors' samples. CDR3 region: CASTRDRDSPLHF. In nucleotides, the CDR3 is TGTGCCAGCACTCGGGACAGGGATTCACCCCTCCACTTT.